These T cell receptor beta chains were read from a single sample in a study of preoperative IRX-2 immunotherapy in early breast cancer. The data were produced by immunoSEQ multiplex PCR, yet TCRdb's version contains in-frame clones alone and is incomplete. The sample shows about 43,000 clones, about 95% of them seen only once. The sequencing here drew on tumor tissue, taken after IRX-2 immunotherapy. All receptors come from a human donor with breast cancer. Each CDR3 is given with its conserved first and last residue. A D gene is named only where the DNA matches it firmly. The size field is filled for only some rows; it gives once, few, many or a size class.

TRBD2	.	TRBV7-6	TRBJ2-1	15	CASSLIAGEYNEQFF	TGTGCCAGCAGCTTAATAGCGGGGGAATACAATGAGCAGTTCTTC
.	.	TRBV2	TRBJ2-2	13	CASRDTNTGELFF	TGTGCCAGCAGGGACACCAACACCGGGGAGCTGTTTTTT
.	.	TRBV5-1	TRBJ1-6	13	CASSLDGNSPLHF	TGCGCCAGCAGCTTGGATGGGAATTCACCCCTCCACTTT
.	.	TRBV11-2	TRBJ2-7	14	CASSLVGERYEQYF	TGTGCCAGCAGCTTAGTGGGGGAAAGGTACGAGCAGTACTTC
.	.	TRBV30	TRBJ2-7	11	CALERRYEQYF	TGTGCCTTGGAACGGAGATACGAGCAGTACTTC
.	once	TRBV4-1	TRBJ2-2	14	CASSQNHGAGELFF	TGCGCCAGCAGCCAAAACCACGGGGCCGGGGAGCTGTTTTTT
TRBD2	.	TRBV7-9	TRBJ2-1	12	CASRGGYNEQFF	TGTGCCAGCCGCGGGGGATACAATGAGCAGTTCTTC
.	.	TRBV19	TRBJ1-1	15	CASNSRGTIWTEAFF	TGTGCCAGTAACAGCAGGGGAACTATTTGGACTGAAGCTTTCTTT
.	.	TRBV19	TRBJ1-2	12	CASTDVYYGYTF	TGTGCCAGTACCGATGTCTACTATGGCTACACCTTC
.	.	TRBV4-3	TRBJ1-2	15	CASSQFTGWLDGYTF	TGCGCCAGCAGCCAATTTACAGGGTGGTTGGATGGCTACACCTTC
TRBD2	.	TRBV2	TRBJ2-5	15	CASNRLAGGGETQYF	TGTGCCAGCAACAGGCTAGCGGGGGGTGGAGAGACCCAGTACTTC
TRBD2	.	TRBV7-9	TRBJ2-7	16	CASSLSTSGDSYEQYF	TGTGCCAGCAGCCTATCGACTAGCGGGGACTCCTACGAGCAGTACTTC
.	.	TRBV7-8	TRBJ1-1	13	CASSARERTEAFF	TGTGCCAGCAGCGCCAGGGAGAGAACTGAAGCTTTCTTT
.	.	TRBV7-9	TRBJ1-1	14	CASSSFGVNTEAFF	TGTGCCAGCAGCTCATTCGGGGTAAACACTGAAGCTTTCTTT
.	.	TRBV7-9	TRBJ2-7	15	CASSSTGLNPYEQYF	TGTGCCAGCAGCTCCACGGGACTTAACCCATACGAGCAGTACTTC
.	.	TRBV6-5	TRBJ1-1	16	CASSFSPDRLNTEAFF	TGTGCCAGCAGTTTTTCCCCGGACAGACTGAACACTGAAGCTTTCTTT
.	.	TRBV19	TRBJ1-1	14	CASRAWGVNTEAFF	TGTGCCAGTAGAGCCTGGGGGGTGAACACTGAAGCTTTCTTT
.	.	TRBV5-1	TRBJ1-1	15	CASSLAPGSRTEAFF	TGCGCCAGCAGCTTAGCACCGGGGTCGAGGACTGAAGCTTTCTTT
.	.	TRBV29-1	TRBJ1-2	12	CSVEVSGYGYTF	TGCAGCGTTGAAGTCTCTGGTTATGGCTACACCTTC
.	.	TRBV9	TRBJ2-7	12	CASSGPSYEQYF	TGTGCCAGCAGCGGTCCCTCCTACGAGCAGTACTTC
.	.	TRBV2	TRBJ1-5	13	CASSADRNQPQHF	TGTGCCAGCAGTGCGGACAGAAATCAGCCCCAGCATTTT
.	.	TRBV5-4	TRBJ2-7	15	CASSWDYVDGYEQYF	TGTGCCAGCAGCTGGGATTACGTTGACGGGTACGAGCAGTACTTC
.	.	TRBV6-5	TRBJ1-3	14	CASSYSTASNTIYF	TGTGCCAGCAGTTACTCTACAGCCAGCAACACCATATATTTT
.	.	TRBV21-1	TRBJ2-1	15	CASSSWPSGDNEQFF	TGTGCCAGCAGCTCCTGGCCCAGCGGGGACAATGAGCAGTTCTTC
.	.	TRBV27	TRBJ1-1	14	CASTVLGGWTEAFF	TGTGCCAGCACCGTCCTTGGGGGGTGGACTGAAGCTTTCTTT
TRBD2	.	TRBV28	TRBJ2-5	16	CASSLYPTSGVKTQYF	TGTGCCAGCAGTTTATACCCGACTAGCGGGGTGAAGACCCAGTACTTC
TRBD1	.	TRBV4-1	TRBJ2-7	17	CASSHPMDRGDPNEQYF	TGCGCCAGCAGCCATCCGATGGACAGGGGAGATCCCAACGAGCAGTACTTC
.	.	TRBV9	TRBJ2-3	14	CASSDRDPTDTQYF	TGTGCCAGCAGCGACCGGGACCCAACAGATACGCAGTATTTT
.	.	TRBV5-1	TRBJ2-7	15	CASSLVLGPTYEQYF	TGCGCCAGCAGCTTGGTTTTGGGTCCCACCTACGAGCAGTACTTC
.	.	TRBV18	TRBJ2-7	13	CASSPPGAYEQYF	TGTGCCAGCTCACCACCGGGGGCATACGAGCAGTACTTC
.	.	TRBV2	TRBJ1-1	13	CASKEGRQTEAFF	TGTGCCAGCAAGGAGGGGCGTCAGACTGAAGCTTTCTTT
.	once	TRBV5-1	TRBJ1-1	15	CASSSPGHLNTEAFF	TGCGCCAGCAGCTCTCCGGGACACCTGAACACTGAAGCTTTCTTT
TRBD1	.	TRBV27	TRBJ1-4	14	CASSFGDRIEKLFF	TGTGCCAGCAGTTTCGGGGACAGGATTGAAAAACTGTTTTTT
TRBD1	.	TRBV10-3	TRBJ2-7	14	CAISARTGSYEQYF	TGTGCCATCAGTGCTAGGACAGGCTCCTACGAGCAGTACTTC
TRBD2	.	TRBV18	TRBJ2-7	18	CASSPDPSGLAGDYEQYF	TGTGCCAGCTCACCAGACCCCTCTGGACTAGCGGGAGACTACGAGCAGTACTTC
.	.	TRBV4-3	TRBJ1-5	15	CASSQDGRFNQPQHF	TGCGCCAGCAGCCAAGATGGACGGTTCAATCAGCCCCAGCATTTT
.	.	TRBV14	TRBJ2-5	17	CASSPLLAGTKRETQYF	TGTGCCAGCAGCCCCTTACTAGCCGGGACCAAACGTGAGACCCAGTACTTC
TRBD1	.	TRBV2	TRBJ2-7	12	CASRDRGYEQYF	TGTGCCAGCCGGGACAGGGGCTACGAGCAGTACTTC
.	.	TRBV18	TRBJ2-5	15	CASSPNRGERKTQYF	TGTGCCAGCTCACCAAATAGGGGTGAGCGCAAGACCCAGTACTTC
TRBD1	.	TRBV18	TRBJ1-1	15	CASSPTDRLGTEAFF	TGTGCCAGCTCGCCAACGGACAGGCTGGGCACTGAAGCTTTCTTT
.	once	TRBV30	TRBJ1-2	11	CAWSRQYGYTF	TGTGCCTGGAGTCGACAGTATGGCTACACCTTC
.	once	TRBV15	TRBJ2-4	12	CATRRDTNIQYF	TGTGCCACTAGGAGGGACACAAACATTCAGTACTTC
.	.	TRBV5-5	TRBJ1-2	13	CASSLAQGYGYTF	TGTGCCAGCAGCTTGGCACAGGGCTATGGCTACACCTTC
.	.	TRBV27	TRBJ2-7	15	CASSFEGPSSYEQYF	TGTGCCAGCAGTTTCGAGGGACCCAGCTCCTACGAGCAGTACTTC
.	once	TRBV11-2	TRBJ1-3	17	CASSLDDPRSSGNTIYF	TGTGCCAGCAGCTTAGATGACCCCCGATCCTCTGGAAACACCATATATTTT
TRBD2	.	TRBV27	TRBJ2-1	15	CASSSRLAGGLEQFF	TGTGCCAGCAGTTCAAGACTAGCGGGGGGGCTCGAGCAGTTCTTC
TRBD1	.	TRBV7-9	TRBJ2-2	14	CASRSRQGIGELFF	TGTGCCAGCAGGAGCAGACAGGGGATCGGGGAGCTGTTTTTT
TRBD1	.	TRBV27	TRBJ1-6	18	CASRWGRGINLLNSPLHF	TGTGCCAGCCGTTGGGGCAGGGGGATTAACTTACTTAATTCACCCCTCCACTTT
.	.	TRBV2	TRBJ1-1	15	CASSERQGMNTEAFF	TGTGCCAGCAGTGAACGTCAGGGGATGAACACTGAAGCTTTCTTT
.	.	TRBV6-1	TRBJ2-3	13	CASSGRGTDTQYF	TGTGCCAGCAGTGGACGGGGCACAGATACGCAGTATTTT
.	.	TRBV2	TRBJ1-2	20	CASSESLLYMGSEGPYGYTF	TGTGCCAGCAGTGAATCGTTGCTGTACATGGGGTCGGAGGGGCCATATGGCTACACCTTC
.	.	TRBV10-3	TRBJ1-5	17	CAISSGNSPGGNQPQHF	TGTGCCATCAGTTCCGGAAACTCACCCGGCGGCAATCAGCCCCAGCATTTT
.	once	TRBV10-3	TRBJ2-2	17	CAISEWAGTSNTGELFF	TGTGCCATCAGTGAGTGGGCGGGAACTTCGAACACCGGGGAGCTGTTTTTT